This T cell receptor (beta chain) was found in a study of siplizumab effects on memory and regulatory T cells. The study, taken as a whole, reports: Whether the proliferating Tregs (from siplizumab cultures) were suppressive was not confirmed.

Assays examined 100,000 or so TCR templates per sample. Generated by immunoSEQ multiplex PCR, the TCRdb table keeps only in-frame clones and is missing some. The data show more than 90,000 clones, with 80% to 95% seen just once and more than 10% held by the top ten. Concerning this clone itself: Its antigen is unknown.

This TCR derives from a human donor in good health. Material for sequencing was non-Treg CD4+ T cells sorted from blood.

The CDR3 sequence is CAWSGRTSTYEQYF. DNA for the CDR3: TGTGCCTGGAGTGGACGGACTTCCACCTACGAGCAGTACTTC. The chain carries TRBV30 and TRBJ2-7, with a tentative D call TRBD2 (5 bases). This CDR3 region has 14 residues. From germline, CDR1 is GTSNPN and CDR2 SVGIG (reference sequence). Trimming stripped 1 base from V and 2 bases from J, with 12 bases between.